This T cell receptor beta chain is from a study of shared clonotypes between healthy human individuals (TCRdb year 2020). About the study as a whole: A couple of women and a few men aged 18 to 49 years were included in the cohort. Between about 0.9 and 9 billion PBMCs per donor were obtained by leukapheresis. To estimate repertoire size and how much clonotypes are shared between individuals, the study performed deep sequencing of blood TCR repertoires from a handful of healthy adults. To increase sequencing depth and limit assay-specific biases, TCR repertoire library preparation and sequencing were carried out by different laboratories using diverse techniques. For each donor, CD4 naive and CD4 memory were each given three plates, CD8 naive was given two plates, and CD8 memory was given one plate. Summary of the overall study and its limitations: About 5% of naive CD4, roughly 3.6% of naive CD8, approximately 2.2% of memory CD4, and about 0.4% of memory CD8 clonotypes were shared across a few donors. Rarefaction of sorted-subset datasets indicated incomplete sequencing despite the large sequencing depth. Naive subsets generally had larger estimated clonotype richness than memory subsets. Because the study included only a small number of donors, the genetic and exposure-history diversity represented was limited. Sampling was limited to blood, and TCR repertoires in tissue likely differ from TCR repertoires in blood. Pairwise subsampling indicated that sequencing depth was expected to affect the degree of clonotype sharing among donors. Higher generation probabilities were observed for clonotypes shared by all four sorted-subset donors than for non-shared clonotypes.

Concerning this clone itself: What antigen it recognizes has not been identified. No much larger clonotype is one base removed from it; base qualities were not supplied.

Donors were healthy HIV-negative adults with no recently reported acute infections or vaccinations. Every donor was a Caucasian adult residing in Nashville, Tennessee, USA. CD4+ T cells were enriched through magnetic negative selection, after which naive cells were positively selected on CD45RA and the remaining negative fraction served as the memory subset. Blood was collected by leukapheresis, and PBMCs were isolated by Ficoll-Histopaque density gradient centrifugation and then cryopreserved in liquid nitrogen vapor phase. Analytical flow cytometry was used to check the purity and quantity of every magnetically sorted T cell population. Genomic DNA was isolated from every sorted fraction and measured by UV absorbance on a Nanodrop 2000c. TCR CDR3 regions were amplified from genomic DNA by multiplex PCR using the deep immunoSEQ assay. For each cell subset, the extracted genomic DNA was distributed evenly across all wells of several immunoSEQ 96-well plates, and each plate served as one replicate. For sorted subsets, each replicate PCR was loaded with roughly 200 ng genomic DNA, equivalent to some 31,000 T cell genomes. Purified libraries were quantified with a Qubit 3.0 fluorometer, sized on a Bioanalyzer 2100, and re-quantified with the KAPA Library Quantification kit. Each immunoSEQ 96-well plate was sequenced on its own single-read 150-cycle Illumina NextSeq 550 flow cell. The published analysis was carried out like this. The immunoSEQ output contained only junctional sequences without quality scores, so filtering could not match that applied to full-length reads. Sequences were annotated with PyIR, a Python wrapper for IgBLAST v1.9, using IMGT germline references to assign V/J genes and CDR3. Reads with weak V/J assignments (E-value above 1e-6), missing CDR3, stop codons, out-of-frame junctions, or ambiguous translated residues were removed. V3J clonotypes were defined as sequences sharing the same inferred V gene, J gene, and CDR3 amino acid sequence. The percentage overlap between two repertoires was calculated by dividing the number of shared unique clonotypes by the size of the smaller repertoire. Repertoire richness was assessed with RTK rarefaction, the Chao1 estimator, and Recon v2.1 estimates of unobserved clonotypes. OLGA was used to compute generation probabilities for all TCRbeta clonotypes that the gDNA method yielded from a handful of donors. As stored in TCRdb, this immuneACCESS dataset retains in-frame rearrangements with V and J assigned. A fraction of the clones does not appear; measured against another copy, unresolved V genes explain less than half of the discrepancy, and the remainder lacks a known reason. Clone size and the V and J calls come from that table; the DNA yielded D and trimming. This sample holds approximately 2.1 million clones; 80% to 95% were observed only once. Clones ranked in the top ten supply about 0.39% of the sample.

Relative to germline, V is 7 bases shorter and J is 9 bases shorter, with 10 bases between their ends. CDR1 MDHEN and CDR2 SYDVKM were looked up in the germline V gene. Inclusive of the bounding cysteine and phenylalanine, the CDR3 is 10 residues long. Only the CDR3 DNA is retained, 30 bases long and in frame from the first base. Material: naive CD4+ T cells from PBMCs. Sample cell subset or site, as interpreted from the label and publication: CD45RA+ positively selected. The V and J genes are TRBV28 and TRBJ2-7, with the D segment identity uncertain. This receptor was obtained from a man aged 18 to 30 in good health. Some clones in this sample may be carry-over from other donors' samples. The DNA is TGTGCCAGCAATCGGGCTGTGCAGTACTTC. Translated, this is CASNRAVQYF.